This T cell receptor (beta chain) appears in the sequencing data of a study of blood T cell repertoires in COVID-19. Study at large: Samples of COVID-19 (acute and convalescent) were obtained from the United States, Italy and Spain. The cDNA or gDNA used as material had been derived from T cells, B-cell-depleted T cells, or PBMCs.

Authors' data handling: The assay estimated nucleated cells by amplifying reference gene primers. Generated by immunoSEQ multiplex PCR, the TCRdb table keeps only in-frame clones and is missing some. V and J calls and clone size are as listed in that table; D and trimming were resolved from the DNA. The sample carries around 67,000 clones, about 80% recorded once. The V end was cut by 7 bases, the J end by 0 bases, with 15 bases between. This CDR3 region has 15 residues. The germline V gene has CDR1 GTSNPN and CDR2 SVGIG (reference sequence). The chain carries TRBV30 and TRBJ1-4, with D perhaps matching TRBD1 (5 bases). What was sequenced was peripheral blood. The TCR sequence derives from a woman between 70 and 85 years old with acute or convalescent COVID-19. The CDR3 DNA is TGTGCCTTGCAACCCTCAGGGTCAACTAATGAAAAACTGTTTTTT. Amino acids: CALQPSGSTNEKLFF.